The clone carrying this TCR beta chain was counted between two and nine times. The antigen is not known. The data were taken from a study of cytomegalovirus exposure and HLA in healthy donors. Study-level points and caveats: As immune exposure information, only CMV serostatus was available. The productive fraction for most TCR beta V segments was about 90% or about 30% in an earlier analysis.

The PCR ran on 60 Vbeta and 13 Jbeta primers. Repertoires were generated with immunoSEQ multiplex PCR, while TCRdb's copy carries only in-frame clones and drops some. The sample carries 50,000 to 65,000 clones, under 80% recorded once. The sample was PBMCs. The clonotype originates from a woman between 25 and 40 years old in good health and CMV-seronegative.

Here the CDR3 reads CASSLLRVAGNDETQYF. The CDR3 region has the DNA TGCGCCAGCAGCCTACTTAGGGTAGCGGGAAACGATGAGACCCAGTACTTC. V is TRBV5-1 and J is TRBJ2-5, with 8 bases lining up with TRBD2. The CDR3 extends over 17 amino acids. V lost 4 bases, J lost 5 bases, and 16 bases stayed unmatched. Per the germline V gene, CDR1 is SGHRS and CDR2 is YFSETQ.